These T cell receptor beta chains were read from a single sample in a study of cytomegalovirus exposure and HLA in healthy donors. Here immunoSEQ multiplex PCR was the method, and the copy in TCRdb shows in-frame clones only, minus some. Of over 80,000 clones listed, roughly 70% are singletons. Material for sequencing was PBMCs. These receptors came from a man aged 35 to 55 in good health and CMV-seronegative. Each CDR3 is given with its conserved first and last residue.

V gene	J gene	CDR3 protein
TRBV29-1	TRBJ2-1	CSVITQPRGVYEQFF
TRBV19	TRBJ2-7	CASSITTGESYEQYF
TRBV5-4	TRBJ2-5	CASSFREGETQYF
TRBV19	TRBJ2-5	CASSIRRDLEETQYF
TRBV4-3	TRBJ1-1	CASSLRGSNTEAFF
TRBV6-5	TRBJ1-1	CASSAGSTGTEAFF
TRBV7-9	-	CASSLVVGAVDYEQYF
TRBV6-6	TRBJ2-3	CASSRAGGSTDTQYF
TRBV4-2	TRBJ2-1	CASSQDSSGGYNEQFF
TRBV6-4	TRBJ2-3	CASGGLIGRTDTQYF
TRBV18	TRBJ1-6	CASSPPQGGYNSPLHF
TRBV10-1	TRBJ1-6	CASIAYMDSANSPLHF
TRBV27	TRBJ2-7	CASSPGQGGRYEQYF
TRBV11-3	TRBJ2-7	CASSSGGHEQYF
TRBV30	TRBJ2-1	CAWTGTSGGGSEQFF
TRBV28	TRBJ2-7	CASSFHRAYEQYF
TRBV7-2	TRBJ2-1	CASSLIPGSSYNEQFF
TRBV7-3	TRBJ1-1	CASSLRAGGTEAFF
TRBV4-1	TRBJ1-1	CASSQDQPFRQTNTEAFF
TRBV28	TRBJ1-2	CASSPITGNGYTF
TRBV5-4	TRBJ2-5	CASSLVGGETQYF
TRBV6-5	TRBJ1-2	CASSPGGGQNGYTF
TRBV7-9	TRBJ2-1	CASSLGQGPHEQFF
TRBV27	TRBJ1-5	CASSFSSPKQPQHF